A few counts support the clone carrying this TCR beta chain. The junction differs from germline at one of its ends, possibly a read error. This entry comes from a study of T cells in Graves' hyperthyroidism and ophthalmopathy. RNA transcripts gave rise to amplified TCR beta CDR3 regions. HTBI primers were used for first-round RT-PCR of the TCR CDR3. Each CDR3 protein is one row after TCRdb ran MiXCR on the multiplex PCR reads. The sample holds about 410,000 distinct CDR3 sequences, approximately 15% seen once. Germline V CDR1 and CDR2: DFQATT, SNEGSKA (reference sequence). The CDR3 spans 15 residues. Disease duration was under 3 months in the ophthalmopathy patients, who also had a Clinical Activity Score of at least 3 and a NOSPECS grade of at least 4. A patient was excluded if there was uncontrolled infection, other autoimmune disease, pregnancy or lactation. Source material for PBMCs was more than 9.5 ml fresh peripheral blood.

Sequences were obtained from blood. The sequence was obtained from a man aged 18-30 years with Graves' ophthalmopathy. J is TRBJ1-1 and V is TRBV20-1; possible D gene TRBD1, 6 bases. The CDR3 loop reads CSAREQGVWNTEAFF. The CDR3 region has the DNA TGCAGTGCTCGAGAACAGGGCGTCTGGAACACTGAAGCTTTCTTT.